Sequencing of this T cell receptor beta chain was carried out in a study of blood T cells in healthy people across ages. For the study at large: Per two T cells, about one barcoded beta molecule was captured through template switching. Findings of the study overall: Donor CMV infection status was unknown, possibly confounding age-related changes in expanded clonotypes.

A J-beta primer mix and a sample-barcoded 5' primer were used in a second PCR of about 6 to 12 cycles. TCRdb fed the 5' RACE reads into MiXCR, producing one record per CDR3 protein. Here the sample spans about 1 million distinct CDR3 sequences, around 45% being singletons. With V trimmed by 5 bases and J by 0 bases, 6 bases remained unmatched. The CDR3 covers 15 residues. In germline, CDR1 is SGHTA, CDR2 FQGTGA. This clonotype was picked up a small number of times. The antigen is not known. This TCR was sampled from an older woman in good health. The J gene is TRBJ2-7, the V gene TRBV7-3, with 8 positions matching TRBD2. Specimen: blood. CDR3: CASSHLAGPSYEQYF. The CDR3 DNA reads TGTGCCAGCAGCCATCTAGCGGGCCCCTCCTACGAGCAGTACTTC.